These 7 T cell receptor beta chains came from one sample sequenced in a study of blood T cell repertoires in COVID-19. Profiled with immunoSEQ multiplex PCR; TCRdb holds only in-frame clones, not every one. The sample lists about 73,000 clones; about nine tenths were seen once. Sequenced: peripheral blood. These receptors came from a woman aged 18-29 years with acute or convalescent COVID-19.

CDR3 residues: CASSQGAGYDTEAFF. CDR3 nucleotide sequence: TGTGCCAGCAGCCAAGGCGCAGGGTATGACACTGAAGCTTTCTTT. The chain joins TRBV3-1 (or the pseudogene TRBV3-2) to TRBJ1-1; maybe TRBD1 (5 bases). Trimming left V 1 base short and J 3 bases short, with 12 bases between. This CDR3 is 15 amino acids long. Germline CDR1 is LGHDT and CDR2 is YNNKEL (reference sequence).

This sequence joins TRBV9 and TRBJ1-2, with D unresolved. From germline, CDR1 is SGDLS and CDR2 YYNGEE. The V end lost 3 bases, the J end lost 5 bases, and 11 bases lay between the germline ends. The CDR3 spans 13 residues. The CDR3 DNA is TGTGCCAGCAGCGCCCCGGGCGGGTATGGCTACACCTTC. Translated: CASSAPGGYGYTF.

This chain uses TRBV7-2 with TRBJ1-6; no definite D call. Germline CDR1 SGHTA, CDR2 FQGNSA. The CDR3 covers 14 residues. V was pared by 2 bases and J by 7 bases, with 9 bases between. CDR3 loop: CASSLKQSNSPLHF. The CDR3 coding sequence is TGTGCCAGCAGCTTAAAACAGTCAAATTCACCCCTCCACTTT.

The CDR3 reads CAISGRGDSDTQYF. CDR3 bases: TGTGCCATCAGTGGGCGGGGGGATTCGGATACGCAGTATTTT. The chain recombines TRBV10-3 with TRBJ2-3; the match to TRBD2 covers 8 bases. This CDR3 region has 14 residues. V shed 4 bases and J 6 bases; nucleotides not matched to a gene: 6. Germline loops: CDR1 ENHRY, CDR2 SYGVKD.

This clone was seen just once. The chain has TRBV4-3 and TRBJ2-3; the D gene is possibly TRBD2 (5 bases). The CDR3 length is 17 residues. V was shortened by 0 bases and J by 0 bases, with 13 bases between the two germline ends. CDR1 is LGHNA and CDR2 is YSLEER in the germline V gene. CDR3 nucleotides: TGCGCCAGCAGCCAAGATCAACGGGGAGTTAGCACAGATACGCAGTATTTT. The encoded protein is CASSQDQRGVSTDTQYF.

The chain has TRBV6-6 and TRBJ1-4; D gene uncertain. The V gene lost 1 base and the J gene lost 1 base, with 4 bases spanning the gap. The CDR3 length is 14 residues. Germline V lookup: CDR1 MNHNY, CDR2 SVGAGI (reference sequence). Here the CDR3 DNA reads TGTGCCAGCAGTTACTGGAGAACTAATGAAAAACTGTTTTTT. This encodes CASSYWRTNEKLFF.

V is TRBV30 and J is TRBJ1-2; possible D gene TRBD1, 6 bases. The CDR3 contains 12 residues. V lost 5 bases, J lost 8 bases, and 15 bases lay in between. Germline V CDR1 and CDR2: GTSNPN, SVGIG (reference sequence). As DNA, the CDR3 is TGTGCCTGGTCCCCCGACAGGCGAGGCTACACCTTC. Its protein is CAWSPDRRGYTF.